This T cell receptor beta chain emerged from a study of blood T cell repertoires in COVID-19 (dated by TCRdb to the early 2020s). Looking at the study overall: The collaborator samples originated in the United States, Italy and Spain and spanned the acute and convalescent phases of COVID-19. The repertoires were released in a freely available public database meant as a resource for research on the immune response to SARS-CoV-2. Deeply sampled blood TCRbeta repertoires from subjects exposed to, actively infected with, or recovered from COVID-19 were included in the dataset. The sample metadata nearly always contained a de-identified subject ID, COVID-19 status, age in years and sex. The material from the prospective study consisted of cDNA or gDNA derived from T cells, B-cell-depleted T cells, or PBMCs. Where HLA class I and class II types were available, the types were taken from metadata supplied by the sample provider, not from assay-based typing. The samples were drawn from the first 160 participants of the ongoing ImmuneRACE study and from 1,254 subjects provided by 6 global collaborators.

The collaborating institutions used their own protocols to collect whole blood in K2EDTA tubes. For TCRbeta analysis, collaborator samples were shipped as frozen whole blood, as isolated PBMCs, or as DNA extracted from either sample type. The research as a whole found: Clinical and demographic metadata were provided uncurated, with the amount varying by source and participant.

From V the trimming removes 4 bases and from J it removes 3 bases, while the gene matches leave 9 bases of the junction unaccounted for. From its cysteine to its phenylalanine, the CDR3 spans 17 amino acids. Of all the DNA, just the CDR3 is kept, 51 bases in frame from base 1. CDR1 and CDR2, looked up from the germline V gene, are SGHTA and FQGTGA. TCRbeta CDR3 regions were amplified from genomic DNA using the immunoSEQ Assay, a bias-controlled multiplex PCR. On the authors' methods: Nucleated cell counts per sample were estimated from amplification of reference gene primers within the assay. Sequence reads were collapsed and filtered to measure the absolute abundance of every unique TCRbeta CDR3 rearrangement. Productive Simpson clonality was computed per sample as the square root of Simpson's diversity index over productive rearrangements. The table was pulled from immuneACCESS by TCRdb, which kept in-frame rearrangements only. Such tables lose some clones; where checked, under half of the loss comes from unresolved V genes, and the rest has no known cause. The DNA was the basis for D and trimming; V, J and clone size are from that table. Across this sample there are 150,000 to 200,000 clones, with roughly 85% seen only once. The ten largest clones represent around 8.2% of the sample.

As for this clone: The clone's antigen remains unknown. Base qualities are not provided; no much larger clone lies one nucleotide away.

The source of this sequence is a man aged 60 to 69 with acute or convalescent COVID-19. The chain employs TRBV7-3 and TRBJ2-2; TRBD1 aligns with 9 central bases. The sequencing sample was made of peripheral blood. The DNA is as follows: TGTGCCAGCAGCTCTCAAGCCGGACAGGGGTACACCGGGGAGCTGTTTTTT. It encodes CASSSQAGQGYTGELFF.